A single sample is the source of the 6 T cell receptor beta chains below, sequenced in a study of T cell repertoires in cytomegalovirus infection. TCRdb re-called the reads through MiXCR, storing one row per CDR3 protein. The table has roughly 280,000 distinct CDR3 sequences, 9.1% seen once; the top ten hold around 15%. The sequenced material came from PBMCs. The receptor set was obtained from a human donor in good health (CMV status not recorded). Some clones in this sample may be carry-over from other donors' samples.

This clonotype has a handful of counts. The genes are TRBV7-2 and TRBJ2-1; 10 nucleotides align to TRBD2. Germline V gene data show CDR1 as SGHTA and CDR2 as FQGNSA. V was pared by 1 base and J by 4 bases, with 7 bases of the junction left unmatched. This CDR3 is 17 amino acids long. The CDR3 reads CASSLVLAGGVYNEQFF. The DNA for the CDR3 is TGTGCCAGCAGCTTAGTTTTAGCGGGGGGCGTTTACAATGAGCAGTTCTTC.

V and J are TRBV18 and TRBJ1-4, with 8 bases lining up with TRBD1. CDR1 is KGHSH and CDR2 is LQKENI in the germline V gene. This CDR3 is built from 16 residues. V trimming: 6 bases; J trimming: 6 bases; junction bases outside the gene matches: 12. The CDR3 bases are TGTGCCAGCTCCATCACCCACGGGACAGGACATGAAAAACTGTTTTTT. Protein sequence: CASSITHGTGHEKLFF.

This clonotype was recorded a few times. The rearrangement links TRBV30 to TRBJ2-1; 11 nucleotides line up with TRBD2. The germline V gene encodes CDR1 GTSNPN and CDR2 SVGIG (reference sequence). The CDR3 totals 15 residues. J gave up 5 bases and V 4 bases, and 7 bases lay outside the gene matches. The CDR3 here is CAWTPLAGDHNEQFF. For the CDR3, the DNA is TGTGCCTGGACCCCACTAGCGGGAGATCACAATGAGCAGTTCTTC.

Many counts were recorded for this clonotype. The chain links TRBV28 to TRBJ2-7; TRBD2 matches at 13 bases. Losses at the gene ends were 5 bases for V and 4 bases for J; bases not matched to a gene: 2. The CDR3 spans 14 residues. Germline loops: CDR1 MDHEN, CDR2 SYDVKM. CDR3 DNA: TGTGCCAGCAGTCGGACTAGCGGGGGTTACGAGCAGTACTTC. Translating it yields CASSRTSGGYEQYF.

This clonotype occurred a few times. This chain uses TRBV25-1 with TRBJ2-1; no definite D call. This CDR3 region has 13 residues. CDR1 is MGHDK and CDR2 is SYGVNS in the germline V gene. Trimming took 4 bases from V and 8 from J, leaving 12 bases between them. Here the CDR3 reads CASSGIWDHEQFF. In nucleotides, the CDR3 is TGTGCCAGCAGTGGCATCTGGGATCATGAGCAGTTCTTC.

This clonotype was seen more than once but under ten times. V and J are TRBV7-9 and TRBJ2-7; D is uncertain. V was pared by 6 bases and J by 5 bases, with 14 bases between. This CDR3 comprises 13 residues. Germline CDR1 is SEHNR and CDR2 is FQNEAQ (reference sequence). The CDR3 reads CASSLWGRDEQYF. CDR3 nucleotide sequence: TGTGCCAGCAGTCTGTGGGGTCGCGACGAGCAGTACTTC.